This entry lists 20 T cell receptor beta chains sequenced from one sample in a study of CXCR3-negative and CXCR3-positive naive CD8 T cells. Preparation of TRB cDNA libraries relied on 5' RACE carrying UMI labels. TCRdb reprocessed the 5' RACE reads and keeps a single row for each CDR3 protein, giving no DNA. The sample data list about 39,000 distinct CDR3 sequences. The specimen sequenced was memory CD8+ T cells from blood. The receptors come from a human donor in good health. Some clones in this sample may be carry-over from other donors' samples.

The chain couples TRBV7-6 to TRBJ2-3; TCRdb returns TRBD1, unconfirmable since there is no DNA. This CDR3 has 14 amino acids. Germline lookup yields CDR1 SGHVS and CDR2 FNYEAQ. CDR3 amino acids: CASSLEAGSDTQYF.

CDR3 sequence: CASSSDSGGPSYNEQFF. The V and J genes are TRBV11-3 and TRBJ2-1; TCRdb's D call of TRBD2 is untestable without DNA. This CDR3 region has 17 residues. The germline CDR1 and CDR2 sequences are SGHNT and YENEEA.

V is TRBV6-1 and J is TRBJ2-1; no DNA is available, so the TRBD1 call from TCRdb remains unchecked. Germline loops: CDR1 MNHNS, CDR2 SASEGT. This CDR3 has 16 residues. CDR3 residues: CASSEVDRVGYSEQFF.

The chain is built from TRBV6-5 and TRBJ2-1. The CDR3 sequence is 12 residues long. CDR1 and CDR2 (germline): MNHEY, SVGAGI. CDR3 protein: CASSYSPNEQFF.

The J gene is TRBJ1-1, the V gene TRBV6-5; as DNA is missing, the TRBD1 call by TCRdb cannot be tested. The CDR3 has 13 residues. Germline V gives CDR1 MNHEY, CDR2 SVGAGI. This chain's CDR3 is CASSYGGVTEAFF.

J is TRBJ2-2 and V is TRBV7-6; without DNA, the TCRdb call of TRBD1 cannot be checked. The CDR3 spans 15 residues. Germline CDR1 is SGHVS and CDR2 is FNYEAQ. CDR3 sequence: CASSGGTVNTGELFF.

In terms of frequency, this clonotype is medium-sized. CDR3 sequence: CASSLGLGGRAYNEQFF. The J gene is TRBJ2-1, the V gene TRBV7-3; the D call from TCRdb, TRBD1, cannot be confirmed without DNA. Germline CDR1 and CDR2: SGHTA and FQGTGA. The length of the CDR3 is 17 residues.

CDR3 amino acids: CASMESFGVHEQYF. V gene TRBV12-3 or TRBV12-4 combines with J gene TRBJ2-7. The CDR3 totals 14 residues.

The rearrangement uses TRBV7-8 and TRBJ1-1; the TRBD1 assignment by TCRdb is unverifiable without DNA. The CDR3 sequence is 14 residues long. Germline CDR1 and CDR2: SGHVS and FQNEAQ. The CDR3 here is CASSRERESPEAFF.

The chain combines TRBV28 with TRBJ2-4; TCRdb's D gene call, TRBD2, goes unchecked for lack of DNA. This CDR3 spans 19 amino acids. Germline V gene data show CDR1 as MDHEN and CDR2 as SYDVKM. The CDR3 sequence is CASSFWAGDHARAKNIQYF.

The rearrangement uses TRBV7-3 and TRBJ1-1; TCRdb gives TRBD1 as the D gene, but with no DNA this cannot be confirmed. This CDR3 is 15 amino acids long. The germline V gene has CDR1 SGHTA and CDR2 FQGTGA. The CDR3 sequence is CASSLIGHPNTEAFF.

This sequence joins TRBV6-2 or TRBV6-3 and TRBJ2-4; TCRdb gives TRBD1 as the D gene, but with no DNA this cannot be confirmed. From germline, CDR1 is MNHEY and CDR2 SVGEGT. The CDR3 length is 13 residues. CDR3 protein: CASSLDPGNIQYF.

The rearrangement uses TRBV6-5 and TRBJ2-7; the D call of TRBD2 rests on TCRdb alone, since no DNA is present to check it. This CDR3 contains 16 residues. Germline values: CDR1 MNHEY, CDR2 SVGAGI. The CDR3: CASSYVQGPLSYEQYF.

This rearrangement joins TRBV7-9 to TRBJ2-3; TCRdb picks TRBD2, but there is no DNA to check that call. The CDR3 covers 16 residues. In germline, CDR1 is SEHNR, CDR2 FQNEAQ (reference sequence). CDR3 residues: CASRPRSASGGNTQYF. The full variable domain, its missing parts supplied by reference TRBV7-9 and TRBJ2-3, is DTGVSQNPRHKITKRGQNVTFRCDPISEHNRLYWYRQTLGQGPEFLTYFQNEAQLEKSRLLSDRFSAERPKGSFSTLEIQRTEQGDSAMYLCASRPRSASGGNTQYFGPGTRLTVL.

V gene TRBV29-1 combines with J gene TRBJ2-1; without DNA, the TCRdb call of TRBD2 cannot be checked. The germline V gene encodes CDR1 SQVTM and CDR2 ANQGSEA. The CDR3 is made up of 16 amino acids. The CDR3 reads CSAAGREVMVGNEQFF.

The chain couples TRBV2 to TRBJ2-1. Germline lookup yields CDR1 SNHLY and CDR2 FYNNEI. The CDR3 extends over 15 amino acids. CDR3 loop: CASSEDVVSYNEQFF.

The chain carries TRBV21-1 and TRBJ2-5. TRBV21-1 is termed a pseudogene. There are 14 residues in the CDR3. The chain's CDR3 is CASSLKWERETQYF.

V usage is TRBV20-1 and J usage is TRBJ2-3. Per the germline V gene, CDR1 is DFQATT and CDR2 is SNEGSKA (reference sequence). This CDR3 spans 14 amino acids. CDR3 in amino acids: CSALLRTSTDTQYF.

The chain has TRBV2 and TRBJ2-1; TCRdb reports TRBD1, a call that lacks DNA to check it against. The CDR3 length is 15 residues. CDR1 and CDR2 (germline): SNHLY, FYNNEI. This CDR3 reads CASSEGTGAYNEQFF.

The chain's CDR3 is CASSHPGLAVLGSDEQFF. This chain connects TRBV4-2 to TRBJ2-1; TCRdb's D gene call, TRBD2, goes unchecked for lack of DNA. The CDR3 extends over 18 amino acids. Germline V gene lookup returns CDR1 LGHNA and CDR2 YNFKEQ.